Listed below are T cell receptor beta chains from one sample, sequenced in a study of radiation and T cells in renal cell carcinoma. Sequenced by immunoSEQ multiplex PCR; TCRdb stores in-frame clones only, minus some. The data show over 60,000 clones, just over 85% seen once. The source material was blood, sampled from a patient whose treatment included radiotherapy and nephrectomy. Receptors originate from a woman between 50 and 59 years old with renal cell carcinoma. Each CDR3 is given with its conserved first and last residue. The D gene is left open where the match is weak. Some rows mark clone size as missing; the rest say once, few, many or name a class of expanded clone.

>TRBV5-4|TRBJ1-2|.|14|.
CASSVDQAGYGYTF
TGTGCCAGCAGCGTAGATCAGGCAGGGTATGGCTACACCTTC
>TRBV4-3|TRBJ2-7|once|16|TRBD2
CASSLQHSSGPYEQYF
TGCGCCAGCAGCCTGCAACATTCTAGCGGGCCCTACGAGCAGTACTTC
>TRBV5-4|TRBJ2-2|.|14|.
CASSSTGNTGELFF
TGTGCCAGCAGCTCGACAGGGAACACCGGGGAGCTGTTTTTT
>TRBV5-1|TRBJ1-4|.|14|TRBD1
CASSSSTGYEKLFF
TGCGCCAGCAGCTCCTCGACAGGGTATGAAAAACTGTTTTTT
>TRBV9|TRBJ1-4|.|15|.
CASSVGQSTNEKLFF
TGTGCCAGCAGCGTAGGACAATCAACTAATGAAAAACTGTTTTTT
>TRBV7-2|TRBJ2-3|.|17|TRBD1
CASSIKAGTGMIYTQYF
TGTGCCAGCAGCATAAAGGCCGGGACAGGGATGATATATACGCAGTATTTT
>TRBV7-2|TRBJ1-1|.|14|.
CASSPGQVNTEAFF
TGTGCCAGCAGCCCCGGGCAGGTGAACACTGAAGCTTTCTTT
>TRBV6-6|TRBJ2-7|.|15|.
CASSDQQYNSYEQYF
TGTGCCAGCAGTGACCAACAATACAACTCCTACGAGCAGTACTTC
>TRBV5-1|TRBJ2-5|.|13|.
CASSLGVQESQYF
TGCGCCAGCAGCTTGGGGGTCCAGGAGTCCCAGTACTTC
>TRBV5-4|TRBJ2-3|.|18|TRBD2
CASSLGSERGRAGDTQYF
TGTGCCAGCAGCTTAGGGTCCGAGCGCGGGAGGGCGGGAGATACGCAGTATTTT